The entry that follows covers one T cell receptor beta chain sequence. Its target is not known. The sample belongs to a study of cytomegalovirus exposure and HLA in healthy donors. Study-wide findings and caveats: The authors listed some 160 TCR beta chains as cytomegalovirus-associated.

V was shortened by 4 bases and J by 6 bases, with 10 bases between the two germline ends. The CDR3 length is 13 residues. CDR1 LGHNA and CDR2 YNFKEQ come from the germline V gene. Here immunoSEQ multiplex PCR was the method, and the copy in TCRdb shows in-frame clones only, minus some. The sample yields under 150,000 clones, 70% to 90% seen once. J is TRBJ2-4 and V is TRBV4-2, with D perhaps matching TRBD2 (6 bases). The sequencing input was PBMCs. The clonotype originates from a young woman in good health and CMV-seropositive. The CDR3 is CASSPRRGNIQYF. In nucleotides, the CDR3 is TGTGCCAGCAGCCCGCGGAGGGGAAACATTCAGTACTTC.